Listed below are T cell receptor beta chains from one sample, sequenced in a study of response to subunit inactivated influenza vaccine. MiXCR, applied by TCRdb to the RT-PCR reads, yields one record per CDR3 protein. This table has under 200,000 distinct CDR3 sequences, 9.5% to 13% appearing once. The sequenced sample was non-naive T cells sorted from PBMCs, obtained 35 to 45 days after vaccination. Every receptor here comes from a man aged 50-60 years who received an inactivated influenza vaccine. The CDR3 runs from the conserved cysteine through the conserved F or W. A D gene is named only where the DNA matches it firmly. Where a row states a size, it is once, few, many or the class of an expanded clone; other rows omit it.

V gene,clone size,J gene,D gene,CDR3 DNA,CDR3 protein
TRBV6-1,-,TRBJ1-6,-,TGTGCCAGCAGGTCCGGGCATGATTCACCCCTCCACTTT,CASRSGHDSPLHF
TRBV12-3/TRBV12-4,-,TRBJ1-1,-,TGTGCCAGCAGTCCCGGGGCCATGGACACTGAAGCTTTCTTT,CASSPGAMDTEAFF
TRBV29-1,-,TRBJ1-2,-,TGCAGCCTTTGGGAAGGCTCCTATGGCTACACCTTC,CSLWEGSYGYTF
TRBV13,-,TRBJ2-2,-,TGTGCCAGCAGCCCCCCAGAGAGGGGTCTCACCGGGGAGCTGTTTTTT,CASSPPERGLTGELFF
TRBV3-1,few,TRBJ1-5,-,TGTGCCAGCAGCCAAGAAATGAGTCATCCCCAGCATTTT,CASSQEMSHPQHF
TRBV7-2,few,TRBJ2-5,TRBD2,TGTGCCAGCAGCTTAGCGCAGGGCGGGGGTGAACAAGAGACCCAGTACTTC,CASSLAQGGGEQETQYF
TRBV7-2,many,TRBJ1-6,-,TGTGCCAGCAGCTTAGTGCGGAATTCACCCCTCCACTTT,CASSLVRNSPLHF
TRBV7-9,-,TRBJ2-5,-,TGTGCCATCGGCCCCGAGCAGGGGACCCAGTACTTC,CAIGPEQGTQYF
TRBV12-3/TRBV12-4,-,TRBJ1-5,-,TGTGCCAGCAGTTTAAGGGGAGGGAACAATCAGCCCCAGCATTTT,CASSLRGGNNQPQHF
TRBV27,-,TRBJ1-4,TRBD1,TGTGCCAGCAGACCGGGACAGCACAATGAAAAACTGTTTTTT,CASRPGQHNEKLFF
TRBV28,-,TRBJ1-2,-,TGTGCCAGCAGTTTTGAGGGACCCCAGGACGTCTATGGCTACACCTTC,CASSFEGPQDVYGYTF
TRBV20-1,-,TRBJ1-2,TRBD1,TGCAGTGCTACTTTGGGGGACAGGGAGCACTATGGCTACACCTTC,CSATLGDREHYGYTF
TRBV5-1,many,TRBJ1-1,TRBD1,TGCGCCAGCAGCGATTGGGGGACAGTTAACACTGAAGCTTTCTTT,CASSDWGTVNTEAFF
TRBV5-1,many,TRBJ2-2,-,TGCGCCAGCAGCCTCCATCGCACCGGGGAGCTGTTTTTT,CASSLHRTGELFF
TRBV28,few,TRBJ2-1,-,TGTGCCAGCAGCATCCTAGGGGCCTACAATGAGCAGTTCTTC,CASSILGAYNEQFF
TRBV5-6,-,TRBJ2-3,-,TGTGCCAGCAGCTTGAAGGGGGTAGATACGCAGTATTTT,CASSLKGVDTQYF
TRBV28,many,TRBJ2-5,TRBD1,TGTGCCAGCAGAATGCAGGGACAGGGACAAGAGACCCAGTACTTC,CASRMQGQGQETQYF
TRBV7-2,few,TRBJ2-1,TRBD1,TGTGCCAGCAGCACGGGGACAGGGGGAAACAATGAGCAGTTCTTC,CASSTGTGGNNEQFF
TRBV11-2,few,TRBJ2-3,-,TGTGCCAGCAGCTTTGACTCGGGGCGGGGCCCTCCCGGGGAGTCAGATACGCAGTATTTT,CASSFDSGRGPPGESDTQYF
TRBV7-9,many,TRBJ2-2,-,TGTGTCGTGGGAACCGGGGAGCTGTTTTTT,CVVGTGELFF
TRBV12-3/TRBV12-4,few,TRBJ2-5,TRBD2,TGTGCCAGCAGTCCCTCCTCTGGCGGGGGGGCCGGGGAGACCCAGTACTTC,CASSPSSGGGAGETQYF
TRBV29-1,-,TRBJ2-3,TRBD2,TGCAGCCACCGGGACTACACAGATACGCAGTATTTT,CSHRDYTDTQYF
TRBV20-1,few,TRBJ2-1,-,TGCAGTGCTAGAGACCCCATTTTGGGTAATGAGCAGTTCTTC,CSARDPILGNEQFF
TRBV9,few,TRBJ2-2,-,TGTGCCAGCAGCGTAGAATCGTCGACCGGGGAGCTGTTTTTT,CASSVESSTGELFF
TRBV7-2,-,TRBJ2-3,TRBD2,TGTGCCAGCAGCTCGCGGGGACAGCGGGGGGGGATTTTATATTTT,CASSSRGQRGGILYF
TRBV28,few,TRBJ1-1,-,TGTGCCAGCAGCGGACCCCAAAAGGGCACTGAAGCTTTCTTT,CASSGPQKGTEAFF
TRBV12-3/TRBV12-4,many,TRBJ1-4,TRBD1,TGTGCCAGCAGTTTAGGGGACAGGAGTGAAAAACTGTTTTTT,CASSLGDRSEKLFF
TRBV7-2,many,TRBJ2-5,-,TGTGCCAGCAGCAGACGGACAAAAGAGACCCAGTACTTC,CASSRRTKETQYF
TRBV6-6,many,TRBJ2-7,TRBD1,TGTGCCAGCAGTGGGACAGCCTACGAGCAGTACTTC,CASSGTAYEQYF
TRBV7-6,few,TRBJ2-2,TRBD2,TGTGCCAGCAGCCCGGGGGGAGGGCGGAACACCGGGGAGCTGTTTTTT,CASSPGGGRNTGELFF
TRBV6-1,-,TRBJ2-3,TRBD1,TGTGCCAGCAGTGAGCAGGGGGCCCATAGCACAGATACGCAGTATTTT,CASSEQGAHSTDTQYF
TRBV7-2,-,TRBJ1-1,-,TGTGCCAGCAGCCCCCGGTTCTACACTGAAGCTTTCTTT,CASSPRFYTEAFF